The clone carrying this T cell receptor beta chain was counted between two and nine times. The antigen remains unidentified. This CDR3 has 16 residues. Trimming left V 0 bases short and J 5 bases short, with 16 bases between. In germline, CDR1 is MGHRA, CDR2 YSYEKL. This sample is part of a study of cytomegalovirus exposure and HLA in healthy donors. PCR amplification relied on 60 Vbeta primers (plus 13 Jbeta primers). Data came from immunoSEQ multiplex PCR; TCRdb stores just in-frame clones and leaves some out. The sample has approximately 110,000 clones, 15% seen once. Regarding the study as a whole: It was assumed in the presence/absence analyses that sequencing depth was roughly uniform across donors.

Sequenced input: PBMCs. The rearrangement uses TRBV4-1 and TRBJ1-1; D call uncertain. The receptor comes from a woman aged 18-30 years in good health and CMV-seronegative. CDR3 protein: CASSQDRASGETEAFF. Written as DNA, the CDR3 is TGCGCCAGCAGCCAAGATAGAGCGTCTGGGGAGACTGAAGCTTTCTTT.